The 21 T cell receptor beta chains presented below share a single source sample, sequenced in a study of OX40 agonist ivuxolimab in advanced cancers. Method: immunoSEQ multiplex PCR; TCRdb's copy keeps in-frame clones and lacks some. This table holds tens of thousands of clones, 80% to 90% found once. The sequencing used CD4+ or CD8+ T cells sorted from blood, collected in a trial of the OX40 agonist ivuxolimab. Every receptor here comes from an adult with an advanced solid tumor such as melanoma, head and neck, liver or kidney cancer.

This chain links TRBV10-1 with TRBJ2-7; 9 bases fit TRBD2. Germline trimming cut 4 bases from V and 2 bases from J; bases unmatched to any gene: 6. In germline, CDR1 is WNHNN, CDR2 SYGVQD (reference sequence). The CDR3 extends over 15 amino acids. CDR3 sequence reads: CASSGVAGDAYEQYF. In DNA form, the CDR3 reads TGCGCCAGCAGTGGAGTAGCGGGGGATGCCTACGAGCAGTACTTC.

V gene TRBV7-9 combines with J gene TRBJ1-6; D may be TRBD1 (6 bases). Trimming pared 6 bases from V and 10 bases from J, leaving 19 bases between. Germline lookup yields CDR1 SEHNR and CDR2 FQNEAQ (reference sequence). The CDR3 extends over 15 amino acids. The CDR3 DNA sequence: TGTGCCAGCAGTTACCTTACGGGGGCTGGATCACCCCTCCACTTT. It yields the protein CASSYLTGAGSPLHF.

The gene calls are TRBV7-6 and TRBJ2-1; no reliable D call. The CDR3 spans 15 residues. Deletions cut 1 base from V and 2 bases from J, with 9 bases between. Germline CDR1 and CDR2: SGHVS and FNYEAQ. Written as DNA, the CDR3 is TGTGCCAGCAGCTTAGGGCTATCAACCTACAATGAGCAGTTCTTC. Translating gives CASSLGLSTYNEQFF.

The V and J genes are TRBV4-3 and TRBJ1-2; maybe TRBD1 (6 bases). The CDR3 contains 14 residues. Trimming removed 4 bases at V and 8 bases at J, with 17 bases between. Germline V gene sequence: CDR1 LGHNA, CDR2 YSLEER. The chain's CDR3 is CASSPTGDNRGYTF. In DNA, the CDR3 is TGCGCCAGCAGCCCAACCGGGGACAACCGGGGCTACACCTTC.

Here the CDR3 DNA reads TGTGCTAGTGGTTTTGGGGGCTTGGCTGAAGCTTTCTTT. Translating gives CASGFGGLAEAFF. The chain couples TRBV12-5 to TRBJ1-1; possible D gene TRBD1, 6 bases. The CDR3 sequence is 13 residues long. The germline gives CDR1 LGHNT, CDR2 FRNRAP. V was shortened by 3 bases and J by 6 bases, with 11 bases between the two germline ends.

The chain has TRBV6-1 and TRBJ2-3; D not certain. Germline CDR1 is MNHNS and CDR2 is SASEGT. Trimming removed 7 bases at V and 4 bases at J, with 15 bases between. The CDR3 consists of 14 residues. In DNA form, the CDR3 reads TGTGCCAGCAACCCCAAGTTTCTTGCAGATACGCAGTATTTT. This encodes CASNPKFLADTQYF.

The rearrangement uses TRBV15 and TRBJ2-5, with D perhaps given as TRBD1 or TRBD2 (5 bases each). The J call may be incorrect, as the DNA end agrees better with TRBJ2-7. Per germline, CDR1 LNHNV and CDR2 YYDKDF (reference sequence). This CDR3 is built from 15 residues. This chain's CDR3 is CATSRGILGAYEQYF. DNA for the CDR3: TGTGCCACCAGCAGAGGTATATTGGGGGCCTACGAGCAGTACTTC.

This rearrangement joins TRBV28 to TRBJ1-4, with D possibly being TRBD1 (5 bases). Trimming pared 6 bases from V and 3 bases from J, leaving 8 bases between. The CDR3 has 13 amino acids. Germline V gives CDR1 MDHEN, CDR2 SYDVKM. The CDR3 nucleotides are TGTGCCAGCAGACGGGGCCCTAATGAAAAACTGTTTTTT. As protein: CASRRGPNEKLFF.

About this clone itself: Germline is not matched at one junction end, which may reflect a read error. The chain recombines TRBV6-9 with TRBJ2-3; maybe TRBD2 (6 bases). Germline V gene sequence: CDR1 MNHGY, CDR2 SVAAGI. The CDR3 contains 13 residues. As DNA, the CDR3 is TGTGCCAGCAGGCCTAGCGTCACAGATACGCAGTGTTTT. Translated, it gives CASRPSVTDTQCF.

The V gene is TRBV7-9, the J gene TRBJ1-4, with TRBD1 identical over 7 bases. The CDR3 contains 16 residues. Trimming at V came to 5 bases and at J to 5 bases, leaving 11 bases not matched to a gene. The V gene's germline CDR1 is SEHNR and CDR2 FQNEAQ (reference sequence). For the CDR3, the DNA is TGTGCCAGCAGCCCCCCGGTGGGACAGAGGAATGAAAAACTGTTTTTT. Its translation is CASSPPVGQRNEKLFF.

The chain uses TRBV19 and TRBJ2-7; D is perhaps TRBD1 or TRBD2 (5 bases each). V lost 6 bases to trimming and J lost 7 bases, with 22 bases between them. CDR1 and CDR2 (germline): LNHDA, SQIVND (reference sequence). This CDR3 contains 15 residues. The CDR3 DNA sequence: TGTGCCAGTAGCCCCGCCCTAAGAGGGGTGGGTGAGCAGTACTTC. Its translation is CASSPALRGVGEQYF. The whole variable domain, remainder taken from reference TRBV19 and TRBJ2-7, is DGGITQSPKYLFRKEGQNVTLSCEQNLNHDAMYWYRQDPGQGLRLIYYSQIVNDFQKGDIAEGYSVSREKKESFPLTVTSAQKNPTAFYLCASSPALRGVGEQYFGPGTRLTVT.

The J gene is TRBJ1-2, the V gene TRBV28; 8 bases are a match to TRBD1. Germline V lookup: CDR1 MDHEN, CDR2 SYDVKM. With 6 bases clipped from V and 4 bases from J, the junction kept 10 bases outside the gene matches. The CDR3 spans 15 residues. CDR3 sequence reads: CASRAGTGFSYGYTF. The DNA for the CDR3 is TGTGCCAGCAGAGCCGGGACAGGTTTTAGCTATGGCTACACCTTC.

J is TRBJ2-1 and V is TRBV6-5, with 7 bases fitting TRBD2. Trimming removed 10 bases from V and 6 bases from J; junction bases left unmatched: 9. Germline-derived CDR1 and CDR2 are MNHEY and SVGAGI. This CDR3 has 13 amino acids. CDR3 amino acids: CATRGRGGNEQFF. The CDR3 DNA follows: TGTGCCACCCGCGGGAGAGGAGGCAATGAGCAGTTCTTC.

The rearrangement joins TRBV9 to TRBJ1-1; the D gene is possibly TRBD1 (5 bases). The germline V and J ends were trimmed by 4 bases and 7 bases, with 17 bases remaining between them. Germline CDR1 SGDLS, CDR2 YYNGEE. The CDR3 is made up of 14 amino acids. The CDR3: CASSPDQQGVEAFF. The CDR3 bases are TGTGCCAGCAGCCCTGACCAGCAGGGTGTTGAAGCTTTCTTT.

The chain couples TRBV27 to TRBJ1-1, with unresolved D. The CDR3 length is 12 residues. Germline-derived CDR1 and CDR2 are MNHEY and SMNVEV (reference sequence). Trimming shortened V by 5 bases and J by 2 bases, and 6 bases separated the two germline ends. In nucleotides, the CDR3 is TGTGCCAGCAGTGACCCAAACACTGAAGCTTTCTTT. It encodes CASSDPNTEAFF.

J is TRBJ1-1 and V is TRBV11-2, with D perhaps matching TRBD1 (6 bases). The CDR3 loop spans 12 amino acids. V gave up 5 bases and J gave up 11 bases, with 15 bases separating them. Germline assignment: CDR1 SGHAT and CDR2 FQNNGV. The DNA of the CDR3 is TGTGCCAGCAGCACGACAGGCGGCGGGGCTTTCTTT. It encodes CASSTTGGGAFF. The whole variable domain, remainder taken from reference TRBV11-2 and TRBJ1-1, is EAGVAQSPRYKIIEKRQSVAFWCNPISGHATLYWYQQILGQGPKLLIQFQNNGVVDDSQLPKDRFSAERLKGVDSTLKIQPAKLEDSAVYLCASSTTGGGAFFGQGTRLTVV.

The chain links TRBV7-2 to TRBJ2-1; the D is unclear. The CDR3 has 13 amino acids. V lost 7 bases and J 5 bases, leaving 12 bases between the germline ends. Germline V gives CDR1 SGHTA, CDR2 FQGNSA. The CDR3 loop reads CASIPDRNNEQFF. In DNA form, the CDR3 reads TGTGCCAGCATCCCGGACCGAAACAATGAGCAGTTCTTC. The whole variable domain, filled in from reference TRBV7-2 and TRBJ2-1, reads GAGVSQSPSNKVTEKGKDVELRCDPISGHTALYWYRQSLGQGLEFLIYFQGNSAPDKSGLPSDRFSAERTGGSVSTLTIQRTQQEDSAVYLCASIPDRNNEQFFGPGTRLTVL.

This clone was seen just once. V and J are TRBV25-1 and TRBJ2-2; D perhaps matches TRBD2 (5 bases). V lost 6 bases, J lost 9 bases, and 11 bases lay in between. The CDR3 loop spans 12 amino acids. Germline V gene data show CDR1 as MGHDK and CDR2 as SYGVNS. CDR3 nucleotides: TGTGCCAGCAGCGTAGGAGGCTGGGAGCTGTTTTTT. It translates to CASSVGGWELFF.

V gene TRBV6-5 combines with J gene TRBJ2-1; D gene unclear. Trimming cost V 6 bases and J 2 bases, with 5 bases left between them. The CDR3 contains 12 residues. Germline-derived CDR1 and CDR2 are MNHEY and SVGAGI. Here the CDR3 reads CASSNPYNEQFF. CDR3 nucleotide sequence: TGTGCCAGCAGCAACCCCTACAATGAGCAGTTCTTC.

The CDR3: CASSLDRGNEQFF. In DNA, the CDR3 is TGTGCCAGCAGTCTGGACAGGGGCAATGAGCAGTTCTTC. This chain joins TRBV27 and TRBJ2-1; 9 bases agree with TRBD1. Germline CDR1 is MNHEY and CDR2 is SMNVEV (reference sequence). The CDR3 totals 13 residues. V lost 5 bases, J lost 6 bases, and 2 bases stayed unmatched.

The chain couples TRBV4-2 to TRBJ2-7; D is unclear. Trimming removed 0 bases from V and 3 bases from J, with 9 bases in between. Germline V gives CDR1 LGHNA, CDR2 YNFKEQ. The CDR3 is 14 amino acids. CDR3 nucleotides: TGTGCCAGCAGCCAAGATACAGTACACTACGAGCAGTACTTC. This codes for CASSQDTVHYEQYF.